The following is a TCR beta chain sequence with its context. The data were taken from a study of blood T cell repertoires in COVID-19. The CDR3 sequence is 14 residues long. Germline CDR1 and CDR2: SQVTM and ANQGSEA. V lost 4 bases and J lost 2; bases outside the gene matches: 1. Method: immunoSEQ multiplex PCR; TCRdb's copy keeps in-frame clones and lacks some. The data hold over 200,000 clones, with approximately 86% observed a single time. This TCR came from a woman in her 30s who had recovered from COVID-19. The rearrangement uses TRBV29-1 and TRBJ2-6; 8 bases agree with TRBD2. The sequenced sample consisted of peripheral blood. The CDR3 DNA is TGCAGCGTTGGAGCGGGGGCTGGGGCCAACGTCCTGACTTTC. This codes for CSVGAGAGANVLTF.